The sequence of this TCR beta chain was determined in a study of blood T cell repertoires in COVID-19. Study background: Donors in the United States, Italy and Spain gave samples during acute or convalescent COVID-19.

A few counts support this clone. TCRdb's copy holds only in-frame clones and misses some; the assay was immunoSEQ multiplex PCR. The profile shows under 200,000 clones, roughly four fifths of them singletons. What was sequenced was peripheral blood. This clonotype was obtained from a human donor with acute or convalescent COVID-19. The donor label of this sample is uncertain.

CDR3: CSASRQGVDEKLFF. The CDR3 region has the DNA TGCAGTGCTAGTCGACAGGGGGTCGATGAAAAACTGTTTTTT. The rearrangement joins TRBV20-1 to TRBJ1-4; 9 bases fit TRBD1. This CDR3 is built from 14 residues. Germline V gene data show CDR1 as DFQATT and CDR2 as SNEGSKA (reference sequence). V trimming: 3 bases; J trimming: 6 bases; junction bases outside the gene matches: 5.